This T cell receptor beta chain is drawn from a study of OX40 agonist ivuxolimab in advanced cancers. About the study: As their treatment, patients were administered ivuxolimab, an agonistic anti-OX40 (CD134) antibody.

Germline-derived CDR1 and CDR2 are MDHEN and SYDVKM. V was trimmed by 2 bases and J by 0 bases, leaving 8 bases between them. The CDR3 is 15 residues long. Repertoires were generated with immunoSEQ multiplex PCR, while TCRdb's copy carries only in-frame clones and drops some. The sample consists of approximately 61,000 clones, about nine tenths of them appearing once. Material: CD4+ or CD8+ T cells sorted from blood, obtained in a trial of the OX40 agonist ivuxolimab. V is TRBV28 and J is TRBJ1-3; D not certain. The clonotype was recovered from an adult with an advanced solid tumor such as melanoma, head and neck, liver or kidney cancer. Here the CDR3 reads CASSLPGSSGNTIYF. CDR3 DNA sequence: TGTGCCAGCAGTTTACCTGGTTCCTCTGGAAACACCATATATTTT. Combining the CDR3 with reference TRBV28 and TRBJ1-3 gives the whole variable domain DVKVTQSSRYLVKRTGEKVFLECVQDMDHENMFWYRQDPGLGLRLIYFSYDVKMKEKGDIPEGYSVSREKKERFSLILESASTNQTSMYLCASSLPGSSGNTIYFGEGSWLTVV.